This TCR beta chain was sequenced in a study of TIL therapy for anti-PD-1-resistant metastatic lung cancer. Broader study findings: Treatment-naive, never-smoker and oncogene-addicted patients were overrepresented in this highly selected cohort.

As for time point: pre-treatment sample, taken before nivolumab and TIL therapy. Tumor tissue came from excised metastases, mostly pleural nodules or supraclavicular lymph nodes. The libraries were made with immunoSEQ v3. The protocol was immunoSEQ multiplex PCR, while the TCRdb copy is restricted to in-frame clones and leaves out a portion. The repertoire holds 25,000 to 30,000 clones, with 63% as singletons. The CDR3 length is 17 residues. Germline assignment: CDR1 MNHNS and CDR2 SASEGT. Losses at the gene ends were 2 bases for V and 8 bases for J; bases not matched to a gene: 15. Remarks on this clone: Its antigen is as yet unknown.

The genes are TRBV6-1 and TRBJ1-2; 9 positions match TRBD1. Sequenced material: tumor tissue, taken at baseline. The clonotype comes from a woman aged 30-85 years with non-small cell lung cancer. The CDR3 bases are TGTGCCAGCAGTGAACAGACTAATATACAGGGGGCTGGCGGCTACACCTTC. Its protein product is CASSEQTNIQGAGGYTF.